Described below is a single T cell receptor (beta chain) sequence and its context. Its antigen is currently not known. Mismatch with germline at one junction end may stem from a read error. This sample is part of a study of tumor-infiltrating lymphocytes in primary liver carcinoma listed by TCRdb under 2017. Study-wide context: Of the five patients, three men and two women aged 30 to 69 years, four had hepatocellular carcinoma and one had combined HCC and intrahepatic cholangiocarcinoma. Each sample produced about 3.5 to 7.13 million productive TCRbeta reads, and read depth showed no significant difference between tissue types. Reproducibility between technical replicate repertoires was high, with correlation coefficients above 0.95 and mean shared-clone rates around 0.88. TCRbeta repertoire sequencing, expression microarrays and whole-exome sequencing were combined in the study across five regions of each liver tumor, with adjacent normal tissue and blood also included. A total of 35 specimens from 5 patients went through TCRbeta repertoire sequencing, namely 25 tumor regions, 5 adjacent noncancerous liver tissues and 5 peripheral blood samples. The five patients had tumors staged T1-T3 N0M0, with maximum diameters ranging from about 4 to 11 cm.

Study-wide findings and limitations: Because only the TCR beta chain was sequenced and unpaired alpha chains were not captured, true repertoire diversity is likely underestimated. The study included only five patients, and the authors note findings should be validated in a larger study. The top 250 clones accounted for a significantly greater share of the repertoire in tumors than in blood (p = 0.039). Because the samples were bulk and unsorted, CD4+ and CD8+ T cell repertoires could not be compared. Pairs of tumor regions showed greater repertoire overlap (mean roughly 36%) than tumor-adjacent pairs (17%) or tumor-blood pairs (approximately 15%), which is consistent with antigen-driven expansion.

TCRbeta-specific cDNA was reverse-transcribed from roughly 500 ng total RNA using a constant-region primer and ProtoScript II reverse transcriptase. Three nested multiplex PCR rounds, following a slightly modified ARM-PCR procedure, were used to build the TCRbeta libraries. Each of the first two PCR rounds ran for approximately 10 cycles using multiplex TRBV1-TRBV30 forward primers together with a Cbeta reverse primer. Sample barcodes and Illumina adapters were added in a final 25-cycle PCR using Deep VentR polymerase. Before sequencing, amplicons of 200-500 bp were purified from gel using a QIAquick gel extraction kit. An Illumina HiSeq 2500 was used to sequence the TCRbeta amplicons, generating 250-bp paired-end reads. In the authors' own workflow: Reads were quality-trimmed with Trimmomatic v0.33, and paired reads were merged with FLASH v1.2.11 to recover full CDR3 sequences. V, D and J germline segments were assigned to the rearranged TCRbeta sequences by MiGEC v1.2.1b. VDJtools v1.0.0 computed clonotype statistics and Shannon-Wiener diversity indices. To cut down on sampling bias, every analysis after diversity analysis relied on just the 250 most abundant clonotypes from each sample. TCRdb took the public reads, trimmed them with fastp at Q25, ran MiXCR for clone calling and kept in-frame beta chains. Entries are consolidated by CDR3 protein sequence, retaining the most common genes and DNA. Here the V and J calls rest on TCRdb's processing, not on the authors' analysis. Across this sample there are around 80,000 distinct CDR3 sequences, with under 75% seen only once. The ten biggest clones cover approximately 26% of the sample.

CDR1 and CDR2 are read off the germline V gene as SGHAT and FQNNGV. The CDR3, cysteine through phenylalanine, is 16 amino acids long. The entry retains the CDR3 DNA only, 48 bases that are in frame from base 1. Total RNA and DNA were co-extracted from around 20-30 mg of bulk tissue with the AllPrep DNA/RNA mini kit, without cell sorting. Roughly five patients with histopathologically diagnosed primary liver carcinoma underwent surgical resection in China between 2015 and 2016. Chronic HBV infection was present in the patients, and the patients were treatment-naive at sampling. Pieces of fresh tumor and adjacent tissue were cut in half, with one half kept in RNAlater at -80 degrees C and the other half sent for histology.

The specimen sequenced was tumor-adjacent normal liver tissue. This clonotype was obtained from a man aged 35 to 55 with primary liver carcinoma and hepatitis B virus infection. The rearrangement combines TRBV11-2 with TRBJ2-7, with 7 bases aligning to TRBD1. This receptor carries the CDR3 CASSLGHGTEGYEQYF. The bases are TGTGCCAGCAGCTTAGGTCATGGGACAGAGGGCTACGAACAGTACTTC. When the CDR3 is completed using the reference TRBV11-2 and TRBJ2-7 genes on either side, the full variable domain is EAGVAQSPRYKIIEKRQSVAFWCNPISGHATLYWYQQILGQGPKLLIQFQNNGVVDDSQLPKDRFSAERLKGVDSTLKIQPAKLEDSAVYLCASSLGHGTEGYEQYFGPGTRLTVT.